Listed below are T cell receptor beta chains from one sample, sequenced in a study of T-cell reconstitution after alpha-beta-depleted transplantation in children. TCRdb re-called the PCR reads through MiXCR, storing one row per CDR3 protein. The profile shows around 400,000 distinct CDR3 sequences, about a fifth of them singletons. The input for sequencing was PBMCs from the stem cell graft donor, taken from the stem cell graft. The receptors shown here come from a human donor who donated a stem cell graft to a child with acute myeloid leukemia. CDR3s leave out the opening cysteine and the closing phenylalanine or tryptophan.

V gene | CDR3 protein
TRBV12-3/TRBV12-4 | ASSLGQGAGTGELF
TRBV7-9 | ASSLQDRKSTDTQY
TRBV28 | ASSRKTGFASPLH
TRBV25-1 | ASSETLLSSGANVLT
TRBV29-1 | SVVQDQETQY
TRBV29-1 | SVEERLEGNEQF
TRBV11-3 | ASSQSGGYEQY
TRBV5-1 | ASSSSQNRNTEAF
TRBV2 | ASGAGASSGANVLT
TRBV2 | ASSGQGGTYEQY
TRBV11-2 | ASSLADGSEQF
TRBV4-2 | ASSQEVSLYEQY
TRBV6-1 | ASSVDEGFYNEQF
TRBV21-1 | ASSQGLAGP
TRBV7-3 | ASSLGGVDEQY
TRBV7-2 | ASSTSSGSYNPYEQY
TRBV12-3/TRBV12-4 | ASSFEAGYEQY
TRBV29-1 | SVRDRTQETQY
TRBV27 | ASSFGQGAREQY
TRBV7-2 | ASSLGWQREGEQF
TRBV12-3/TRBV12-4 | ASSSDSQETQY
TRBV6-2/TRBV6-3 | ASSYSGEQY
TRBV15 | ATSIRTGRSYEQY
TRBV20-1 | SAPRGGLATYEQY